This T cell receptor beta chain was retrieved from a study of shared T cell receptors in the human thymus. Some clones are missing from TCRdb's copy, which holds only in-frame ones; the method was immunoSEQ multiplex PCR. The table lists 540,000 or so clones, approximately 80% of them singletons. There are 20 residues in the CDR3. With V trimmed by 0 bases and J by 2 bases, 12 bases remained unmatched. Germline V CDR1 and CDR2: LGHNA, YNFKEQ. In addition, the sample was reused for a study of human thymus T cells. As that report states: Thymic resections from corrective heart surgery supplied the tissue. Thymic and blood repertoires appeared to display a bias in their usage of V and J genes. Related research described strongly overlapping thymic repertoires in unrelated people.

The origin of this receptor is a boy under two years old with a congenital heart defect. The source material was thymocytes. The V and J genes are TRBV4-2 and TRBJ2-3; TRBD2 aligns across 12 bases. The CDR3 region is CASSQDSRLAGGPVTDTQYF. The CDR3 DNA reads TGTGCCAGCAGCCAAGATAGCCGCCTAGCGGGAGGGCCGGTCACAGATACGCAGTATTTT.